The subject of this entry is one TCR beta chain. Its antigen is undetermined. These data belong to a study of shared clonotypes between healthy human individuals. Study results and limitations: Rarefaction demonstrated incomplete sorted-subset sequencing despite large depth.

This CDR3 is 12 amino acids long. V lost 5 bases, J lost 13 bases, and 8 bases stayed unmatched. Germline V gives CDR1 MDHEN, CDR2 SYDVKM. Samples underwent the assay at deep level. Sorted-subset replicate PCR reactions contained roughly 200 ng DNA, corresponding to approximately 30,000 T cell genomes. The table came from immunoSEQ multiplex PCR; TCRdb's copy has only in-frame clones and leaves some out. In the table there are fewer than 1.4 million clones, 70% to 80% of which are singletons. Partitioning of CD4+ cells yielded a CD45RA+ naive subset and a CD45RA-negative memory subset. What was sequenced was memory CD4+ T cells from PBMCs. Subset here: CD45RA-negative fraction. J is TRBJ2-1 and V is TRBV28, with 7 bases aligning to TRBD1. The receptor comes from a young man in good health. Some clones in this sample may be carry-over from other donors' samples. In DNA, the CDR3 is TGTGCCAGCAGTCCAAGCAGGACAGGCCAGTTCTTC. This translates into CASSPSRTGQFF. The variable domain in full, completed from reference TRBV28 and TRBJ2-1, reads DVKVTQSSRYLVKRTGEKVFLECVQDMDHENMFWYRQDPGLGLRLIYFSYDVKMKEKGDIPEGYSVSREKKERFSLILESASTNQTSMYLCASSPSRTGQFFGPGTRLTVL.